This T cell receptor (beta chain) was documented in a study of CD8 T cells in ankylosing spondylitis. Findings of the study overall: Relatively rare in peripheral blood, disease-linked clones were also CD8+. In ankylosing spondylitis blood, a motif of roughly eight highly homologous TCR beta variants appeared characteristic. Reported data indicate significant enrichment of disease-linked clones within matched ankylosing spondylitis synovial fluid.

This clonotype was observed at least ten times. Antigen unknown. Libraries of TCR beta came from quantitative 5'-RACE with molecular barcodes. TCRdb processed the 5' RACE reads anew with MiXCR; each CDR3 protein has one entry. The sample lists about 36,000 distinct CDR3 sequences, about 5.5% occurring once. Between the trimmed V and J ends, which lost 0 bases and 2 bases, there was a span of 8 bases. The V gene's germline CDR1 is DFQATT and CDR2 SNEGSKA (reference sequence). The CDR3 sequence is 14 residues long. The sequence derives from a male donor with ankylosing spondylitis or in good health (not recorded which). Sequencing was performed on blood, either unsorted or a sorted T cell fraction (not recorded which). V gene TRBV20-1 combines with J gene TRBJ1-5; TRBD1 is a possible D gene (5 bases). CDR3 sequence: CSARDLRGNQPQHF. The CDR3 DNA is TGCAGTGCTAGAGATCTCAGGGGCAATCAGCCCCAGCATTTT.